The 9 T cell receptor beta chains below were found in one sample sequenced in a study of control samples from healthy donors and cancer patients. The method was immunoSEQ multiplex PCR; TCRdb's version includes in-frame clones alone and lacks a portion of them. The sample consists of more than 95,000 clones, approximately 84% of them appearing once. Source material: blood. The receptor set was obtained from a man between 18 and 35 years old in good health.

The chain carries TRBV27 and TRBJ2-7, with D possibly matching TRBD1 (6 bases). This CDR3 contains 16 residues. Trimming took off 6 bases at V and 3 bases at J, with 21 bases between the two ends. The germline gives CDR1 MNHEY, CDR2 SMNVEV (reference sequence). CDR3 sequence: CASSNARDTANYEQYF. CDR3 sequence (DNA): TGTGCCAGCAGCAACGCCCGGGACACAGCTAACTACGAGCAGTACTTC.

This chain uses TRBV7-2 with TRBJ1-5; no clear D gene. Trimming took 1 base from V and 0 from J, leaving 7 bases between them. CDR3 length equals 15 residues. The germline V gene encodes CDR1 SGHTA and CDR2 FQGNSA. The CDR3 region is CASSLVQSSNQPQHF. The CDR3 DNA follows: TGTGCCAGCAGCTTAGTCCAGAGTAGCAATCAGCCCCAGCATTTT.

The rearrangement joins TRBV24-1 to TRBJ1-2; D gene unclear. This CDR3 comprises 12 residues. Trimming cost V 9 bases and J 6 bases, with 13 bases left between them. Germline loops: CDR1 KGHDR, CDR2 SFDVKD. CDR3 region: CATSRGLDGYTF. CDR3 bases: TGTGCCACCTCACGAGGGCTGGATGGCTACACCTTC.

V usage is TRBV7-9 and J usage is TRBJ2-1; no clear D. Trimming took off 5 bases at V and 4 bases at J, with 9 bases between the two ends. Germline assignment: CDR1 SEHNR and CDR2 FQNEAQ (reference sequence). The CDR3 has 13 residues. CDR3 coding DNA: TGTGCCAGCAGCGAACGCGAATACAATGAGCAGTTCTTC. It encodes CASSEREYNEQFF.

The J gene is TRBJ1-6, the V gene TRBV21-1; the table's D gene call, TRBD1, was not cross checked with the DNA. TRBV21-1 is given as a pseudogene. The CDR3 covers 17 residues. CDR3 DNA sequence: TGTGCCAGCAGCAAAATGGAGGACAGGGGAATGGGCTCACCCCTCCACTTT. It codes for CASSKMEDRGMGSPLHF.

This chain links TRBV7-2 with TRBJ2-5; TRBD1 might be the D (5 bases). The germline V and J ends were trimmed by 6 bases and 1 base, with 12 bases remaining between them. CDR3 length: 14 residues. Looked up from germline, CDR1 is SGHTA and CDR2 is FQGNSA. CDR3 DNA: TGTGCCAGCAGGCTTACGCAGGGCCAAGAGACCCAGTACTTC. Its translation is CASRLTQGQETQYF.

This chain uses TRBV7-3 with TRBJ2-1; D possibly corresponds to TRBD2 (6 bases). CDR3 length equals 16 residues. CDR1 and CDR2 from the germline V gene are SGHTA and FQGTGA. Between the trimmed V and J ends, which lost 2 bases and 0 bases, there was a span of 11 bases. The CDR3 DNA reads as TGTGCCAGCAGCTTATTCGGGACTGTCTCCTACAATGAGCAGTTCTTC. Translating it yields CASSLFGTVSYNEQFF.

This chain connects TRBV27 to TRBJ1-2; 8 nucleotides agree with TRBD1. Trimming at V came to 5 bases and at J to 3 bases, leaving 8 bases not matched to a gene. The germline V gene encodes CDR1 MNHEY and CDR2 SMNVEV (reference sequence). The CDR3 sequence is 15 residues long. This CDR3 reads CASSLTTGADYGYTF. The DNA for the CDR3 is TGTGCCAGCAGTCTAACGACAGGGGCGGACTATGGCTACACCTTC.

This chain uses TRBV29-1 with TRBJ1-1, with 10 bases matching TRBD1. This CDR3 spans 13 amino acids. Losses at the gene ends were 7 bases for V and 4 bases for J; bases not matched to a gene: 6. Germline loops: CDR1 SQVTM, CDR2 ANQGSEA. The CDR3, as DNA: TGCAGCGCCGCGGACAGGGGGGTCACTGAAGCTTTCTTT. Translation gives CSAADRGVTEAFF.